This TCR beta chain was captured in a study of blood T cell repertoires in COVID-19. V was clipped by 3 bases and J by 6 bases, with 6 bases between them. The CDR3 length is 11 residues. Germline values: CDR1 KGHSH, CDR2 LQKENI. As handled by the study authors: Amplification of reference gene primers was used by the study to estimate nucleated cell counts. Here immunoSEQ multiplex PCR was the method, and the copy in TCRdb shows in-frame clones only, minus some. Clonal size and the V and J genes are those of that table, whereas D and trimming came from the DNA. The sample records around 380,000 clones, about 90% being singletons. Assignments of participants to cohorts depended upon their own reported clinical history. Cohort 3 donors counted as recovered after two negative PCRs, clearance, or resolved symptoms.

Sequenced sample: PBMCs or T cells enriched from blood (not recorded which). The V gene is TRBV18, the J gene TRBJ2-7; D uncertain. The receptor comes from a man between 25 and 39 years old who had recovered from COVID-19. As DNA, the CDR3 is TGTGCCAGCTCACCGGGCCGCGAGCAGTACTTC. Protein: CASSPGREQYF.